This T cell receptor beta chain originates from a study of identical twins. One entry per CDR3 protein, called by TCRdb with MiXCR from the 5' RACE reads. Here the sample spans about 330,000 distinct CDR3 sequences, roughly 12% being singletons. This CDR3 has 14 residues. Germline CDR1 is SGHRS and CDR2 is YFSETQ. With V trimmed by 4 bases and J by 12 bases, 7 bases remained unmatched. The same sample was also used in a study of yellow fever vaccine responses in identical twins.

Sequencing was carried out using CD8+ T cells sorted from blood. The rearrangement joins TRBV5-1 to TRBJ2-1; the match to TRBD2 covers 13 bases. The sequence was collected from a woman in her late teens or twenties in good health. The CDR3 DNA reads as TGCGCCAGCAGCGGGGGGACTAGCGGGGAGTCGCAGTTCTTC. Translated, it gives CASSGGTSGESQFF. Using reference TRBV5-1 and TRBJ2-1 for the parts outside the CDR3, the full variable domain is KAGVTQTPRYLIKTRGQQVTLSCSPISGHRSVSWYQQTPGQGLQFLFEYFSETQRNKGNFPGRFSGRQFSNSRSEMNVSTLELGDSALYLCASSGGTSGESQFFGPGTRLTVL.